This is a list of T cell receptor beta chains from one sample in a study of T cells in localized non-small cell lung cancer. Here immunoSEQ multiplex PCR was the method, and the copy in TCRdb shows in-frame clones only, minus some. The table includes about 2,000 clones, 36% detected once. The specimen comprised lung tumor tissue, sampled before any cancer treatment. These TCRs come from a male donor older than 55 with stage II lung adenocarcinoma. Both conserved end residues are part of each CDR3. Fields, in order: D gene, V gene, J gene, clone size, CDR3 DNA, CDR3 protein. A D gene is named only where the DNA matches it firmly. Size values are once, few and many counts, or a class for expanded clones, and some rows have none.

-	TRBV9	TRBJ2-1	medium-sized	TGTGCCAGCAGCGTCTTAAGCTCCTACAATGAGCAGTTCTTC	CASSVLSSYNEQFF
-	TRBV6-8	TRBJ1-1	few	TGTGCCAGCAGCAGCAGGGTTGACACTGAAGCTTTCTTT	CASSSRVDTEAFF
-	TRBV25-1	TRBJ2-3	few	TGTGCCAGCACCGCTAATTCGGATACGCAGTATTTT	CASTANSDTQYF
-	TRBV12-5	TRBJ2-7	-	TGTGCTAGTGGTTTGGTTCTCTCAGGGACACCCTACGAGCAGTACTTC	CASGLVLSGTPYEQYF
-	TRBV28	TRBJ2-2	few	TGTGCCACCTCCGGGACGGTGAACACCGGGGAGCTGTTTTTT	CATSGTVNTGELFF
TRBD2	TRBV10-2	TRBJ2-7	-	TGCGCCAGCCAGGGACTAGTTAGCTACGAGCAGTACTTC	CASQGLVSYEQYF
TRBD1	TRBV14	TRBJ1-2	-	TGTGCCAGCAGCCAGTGGACAGGGCAAGGCTACACCTTC	CASSQWTGQGYTF
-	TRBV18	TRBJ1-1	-	TGTGCCAGCTCACCACCTGGGGCCCCGGAGAAGGGGGGATTAGTGTCTGGAGCTTTCTTT	CASSPPGAPEKGGLVSGAFF
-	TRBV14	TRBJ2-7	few	TGTGCCAGCGGGAGTCCCACCGAGCAGTACTTC	CASGSPTEQYF
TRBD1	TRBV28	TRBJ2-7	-	TGTGCCAGCAGTTTTCCTCAGGGGGCAAGGCAGTACTTC	CASSFPQGARQYF
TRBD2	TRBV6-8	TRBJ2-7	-	TGTGCCAGCAGTGACTCGACTAGCGGGAGCGAGCAGTACTTC	CASSDSTSGSEQYF
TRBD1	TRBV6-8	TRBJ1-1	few	TGTGCCAGCAGGGCAGGGGGAAGAACTGAAGCTTTCTTT	CASRAGGRTEAFF
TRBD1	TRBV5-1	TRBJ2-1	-	TGCGCCAGCAGTAAAGGACAGGGTCCCGATGAGCAGTTCTTC	CASSKGQGPDEQFF
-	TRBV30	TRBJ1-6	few	TGTGCCTGGAACCGACAGAGTTATAATTCACCCCTCCACTTT	CAWNRQSYNSPLHF
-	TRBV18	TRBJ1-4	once	TGTGCCAGCTCACCAGAATCCGGGACCCAAGGGTCCAAACTGTTTTTT	CASSPESGTQGSKLFF
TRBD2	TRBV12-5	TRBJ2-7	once	TGTGCTAGTGGTTTGGTACCTAGCGGGAACTACGAGCAGTACTTC	CASGLVPSGNYEQYF
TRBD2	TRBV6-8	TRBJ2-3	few	TGTGCCAGCAGTGAGGGCGGGAGCGGAGCAGATACGCAGTATTTT	CASSEGGSGADTQYF
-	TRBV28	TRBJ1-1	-	TGTGCCAGCAGTCTCCTGGTATCGGGTACAAGATACACTGAAGCTTTCTTT	CASSLLVSGTRYTEAFF
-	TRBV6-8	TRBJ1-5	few	TGTGCCAGCAGTTTTATCAATCAGCCCCAGCATTTT	CASSFINQPQHF
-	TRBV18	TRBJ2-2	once	TGTGCCAGCTCACCACAGACTGGTAGAAACACCGGGGAGCTGTTTTTT	CASSPQTGRNTGELFF
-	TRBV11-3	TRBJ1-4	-	TGTGCCAGCAGCTTAGGAGATTGGGTGCTAGCGGAAAAACTGTTTTTT	CASSLGDWVLAEKLFF
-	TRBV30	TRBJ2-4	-	TGTGCCTGGAGTGTAGTGGGAGTGGACATTCAGTACTTC	CAWSVVGVDIQYF
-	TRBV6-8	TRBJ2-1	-	TGTGCCAGCAGTGACTCTGCGGGACCAAAGCCCAATGAGCAGTTCTTC	CASSDSAGPKPNEQFF
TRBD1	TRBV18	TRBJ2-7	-	TGTGCCAGCTCACCACCCTCAGGACAGGGGGCCTTC	CASSPPSGQGAF
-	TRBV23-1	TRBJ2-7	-	TGCGCCAGCAGCTCGGCCGACGGGTACGAGCAGTACTTC	CASSSADGYEQYF
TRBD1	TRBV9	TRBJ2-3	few	TGTGCCAGCAGGGACAGGGGTTCGGCAGATACGCAGTATTTT	CASRDRGSADTQYF
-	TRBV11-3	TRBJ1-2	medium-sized	TGTGCCAGCAGCTTAGATGGAGTAGGAGGGCTTGATAATGGCTACACCTTC	CASSLDGVGGLDNGYTF
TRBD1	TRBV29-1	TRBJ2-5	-	TGCAGCGTTGTTGGACAGGGTGACGAGACCCAGTACTTC	CSVVGQGDETQYF
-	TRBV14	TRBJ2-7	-	TGTGCCAGCAGCTTTATTGGTACTCGGGAGCAGTACTTC	CASSFIGTREQYF
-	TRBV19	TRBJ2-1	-	TGTGCCAGTAGTATCCGAGAGGGCACTAATGAGCAGTTCTTC	CASSIREGTNEQFF
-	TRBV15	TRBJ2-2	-	TGTGCCACCAGCAGAAGGCGGGTCGCGGGGGAGCTGTTTTTT	CATSRRRVAGELFF
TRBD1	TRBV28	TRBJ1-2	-	TGTGCCAGCAGTAGACAGGGAGTAGGTGGCTACACCTTC	CASSRQGVGGYTF
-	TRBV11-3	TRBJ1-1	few	TGTGCCAGCAGCTTAGTACAGGAGAGAACTGAAGCTTTCTTT	CASSLVQERTEAFF
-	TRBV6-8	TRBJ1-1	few	TGTGCCAGCACCTCGAGAGGGGGTTTCGCTGAAGCTTTCTTT	CASTSRGGFAEAFF
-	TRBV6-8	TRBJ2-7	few	TGTGCCAGCAGTTACCTGATTAGAGAGCAGTACTTC	CASSYLIREQYF
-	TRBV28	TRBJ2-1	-	TGTGCCAGCAGGGAAGGACAGCGAGATGAGCAGTTCTTC	CASREGQRDEQFF
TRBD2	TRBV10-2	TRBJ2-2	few	TGCGCCAGCAAGCCCGGGACTAGCGGGACCGGGGAGCTGTTTTTT	CASKPGTSGTGELFF
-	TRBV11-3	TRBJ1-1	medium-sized	TGTGCCAGCAGCCCAGGGCAGGGTGATTTGAGTGAAGCTTTCTTT	CASSPGQGDLSEAFF
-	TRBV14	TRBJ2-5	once	TGTGCCAGCAGCCCCCCAGGGGTTGGGACCCAGTACTTC	CASSPPGVGTQYF
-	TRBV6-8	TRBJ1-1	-	TGTGCCAGCAGTTACTCGAAGGTATCTGAAGCTTTCTTT	CASSYSKVSEAFF
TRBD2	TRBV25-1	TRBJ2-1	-	TGTGCCAGCAGAAGGGGAGGACTAGCCTACAATGAGCAGTTCTTC	CASRRGGLAYNEQFF
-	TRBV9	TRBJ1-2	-	TGTGCCGGGTCCAAGGACAGTAAGCGCGGCTACACCTTC	CAGSKDSKRGYTF
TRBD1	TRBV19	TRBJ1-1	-	TGTGCCAGTAGTATTGGACAGGAAGGGACTGAAGCTTTCTTT	CASSIGQEGTEAFF